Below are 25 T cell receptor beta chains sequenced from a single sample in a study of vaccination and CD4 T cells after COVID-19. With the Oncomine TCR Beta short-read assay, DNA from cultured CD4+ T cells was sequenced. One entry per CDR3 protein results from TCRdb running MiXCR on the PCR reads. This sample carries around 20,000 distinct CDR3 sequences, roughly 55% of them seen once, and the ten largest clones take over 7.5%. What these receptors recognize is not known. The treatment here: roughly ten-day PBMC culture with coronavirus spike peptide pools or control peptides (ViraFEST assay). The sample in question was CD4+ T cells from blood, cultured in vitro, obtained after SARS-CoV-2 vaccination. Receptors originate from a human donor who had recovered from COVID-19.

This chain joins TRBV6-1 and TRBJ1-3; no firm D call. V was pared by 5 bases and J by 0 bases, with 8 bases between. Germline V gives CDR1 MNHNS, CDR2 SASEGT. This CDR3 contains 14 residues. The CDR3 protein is CASSITNSGNTIYF. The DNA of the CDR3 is TGTGCCAGCAGTATCACTAACTCTGGAAACACCATATATTTT.

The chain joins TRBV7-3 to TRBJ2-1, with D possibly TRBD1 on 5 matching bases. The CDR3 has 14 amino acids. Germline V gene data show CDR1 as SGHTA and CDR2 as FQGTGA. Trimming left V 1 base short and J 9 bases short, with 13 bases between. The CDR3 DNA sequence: TGTGCCAGCAGCTTAAGTCAGGGAAGGAGTGAGCAGTTCTTC. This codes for CASSLSQGRSEQFF.

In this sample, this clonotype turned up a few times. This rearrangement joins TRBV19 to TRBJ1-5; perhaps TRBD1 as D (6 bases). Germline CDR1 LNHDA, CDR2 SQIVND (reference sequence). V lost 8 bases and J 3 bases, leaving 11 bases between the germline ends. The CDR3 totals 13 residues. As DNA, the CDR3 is TGTGCCAGTCGGGGGCGCGACAATCAGCCCCAGCATTTT. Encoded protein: CASRGRDNQPQHF. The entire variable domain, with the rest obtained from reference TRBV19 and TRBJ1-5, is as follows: DGGITQSPKYLFRKEGQNVTLSCEQNLNHDAMYWYRQDPGQGLRLIYYSQIVNDFQKGDIAEGYSVSREKKESFPLTVTSAQKNPTAFYLCASRGRDNQPQHFGDGTRLSIL.

CDR3 DNA: TGTGCCTGGAGTACGCGGGGGGTATACGAGCAGTACTTC. Protein: CAWSTRGVYEQYF. The chain has TRBV30 and TRBJ2-7, with 8 bases that match TRBD2. From germline, CDR1 is GTSNPN and CDR2 SVGIG (reference sequence). The CDR3 loop spans 13 amino acids. V lost 2 bases, J lost 4 bases, and 4 bases stayed unmatched.

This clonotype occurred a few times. The CDR3 nucleotides are TGTGCCAGCAGTTACGCGGGTAGCACTGAAGCTTTCTTT. Its translation is CASSYAGSTEAFF. The chain joins TRBV6-2 or TRBV6-3 to TRBJ1-1; no definite D call. This CDR3 spans 13 amino acids. V lost 2 bases to trimming and J lost 4 bases, with 8 bases between them. Looked up from germline, CDR1 is MNHEY and CDR2 is SVGEGT.

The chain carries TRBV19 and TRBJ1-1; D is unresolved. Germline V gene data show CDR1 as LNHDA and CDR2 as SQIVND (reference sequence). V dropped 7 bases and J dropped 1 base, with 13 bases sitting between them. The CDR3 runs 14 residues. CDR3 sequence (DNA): TGTGCCAGTATCGACGGACGGAGGAACACTGAAGCTTTCTTT. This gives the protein CASIDGRRNTEAFF. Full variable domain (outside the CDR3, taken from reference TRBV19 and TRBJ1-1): DGGITQSPKYLFRKEGQNVTLSCEQNLNHDAMYWYRQDPGQGLRLIYYSQIVNDFQKGDIAEGYSVSREKKESFPLTVTSAQKNPTAFYLCASIDGRRNTEAFFGQGTRLTVV.

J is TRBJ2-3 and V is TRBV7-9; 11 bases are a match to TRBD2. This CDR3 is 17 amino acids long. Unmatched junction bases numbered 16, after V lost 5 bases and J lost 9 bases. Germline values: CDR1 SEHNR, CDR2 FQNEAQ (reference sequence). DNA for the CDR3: TGTGCCAGCAGCCCGAGGGGCCTAGCGGGGGGCCCAGGGACGCAGTATTTT. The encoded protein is CASSPRGLAGGPGTQYF.

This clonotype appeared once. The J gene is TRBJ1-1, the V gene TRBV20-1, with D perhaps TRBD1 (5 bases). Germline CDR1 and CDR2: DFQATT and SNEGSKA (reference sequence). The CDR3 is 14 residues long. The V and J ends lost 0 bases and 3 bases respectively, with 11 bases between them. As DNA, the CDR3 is TGCAGTGCTAGAGATTTTCGGGGACACACTGAAGCTTTCTTT. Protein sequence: CSARDFRGHTEAFF.

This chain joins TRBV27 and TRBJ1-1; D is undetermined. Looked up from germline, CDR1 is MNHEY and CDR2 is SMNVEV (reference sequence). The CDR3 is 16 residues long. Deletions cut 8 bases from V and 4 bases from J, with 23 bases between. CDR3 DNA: TGTGCCAGCGGGCGTTTCGTGGAGGTAGGGAGCACTGAAGCTTTCTTT. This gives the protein CASGRFVEVGSTEAFF.

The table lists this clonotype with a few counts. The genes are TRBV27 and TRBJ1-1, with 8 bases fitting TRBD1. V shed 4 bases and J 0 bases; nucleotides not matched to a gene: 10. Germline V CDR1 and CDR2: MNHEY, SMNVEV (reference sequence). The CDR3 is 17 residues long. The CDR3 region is CASSSMVRGLVNTEAFF. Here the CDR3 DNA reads TGTGCCAGCAGTTCGATGGTCAGGGGGCTTGTGAACACTGAAGCTTTCTTT.

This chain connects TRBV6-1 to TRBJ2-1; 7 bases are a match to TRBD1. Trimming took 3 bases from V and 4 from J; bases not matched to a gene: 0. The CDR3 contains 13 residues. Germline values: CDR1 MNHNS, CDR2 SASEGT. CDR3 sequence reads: CASSEGQYNEQFF. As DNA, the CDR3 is TGTGCCAGCAGTGAGGGACAGTACAATGAGCAGTTCTTC.

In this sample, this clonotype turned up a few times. The CDR3 is CAIRIEETQYF. Here the CDR3 DNA reads TGTGCCATCCGGATCGAAGAGACCCAGTACTTC. The chain uses TRBV10-3 and TRBJ2-5; no firm D call. The CDR3 extends over 11 amino acids. The germline V and J ends were trimmed by 8 bases and 3 bases, with 7 bases remaining between them. Germline V gene lookup returns CDR1 ENHRY and CDR2 SYGVKD.

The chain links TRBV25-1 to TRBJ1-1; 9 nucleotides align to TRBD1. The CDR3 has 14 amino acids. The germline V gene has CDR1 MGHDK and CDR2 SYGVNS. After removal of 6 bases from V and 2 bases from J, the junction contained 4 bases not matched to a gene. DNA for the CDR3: TGTGCCAGCAGCAAGGGACAGGGAAACACTGAAGCTTTCTTT. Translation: CASSKGQGNTEAFF.

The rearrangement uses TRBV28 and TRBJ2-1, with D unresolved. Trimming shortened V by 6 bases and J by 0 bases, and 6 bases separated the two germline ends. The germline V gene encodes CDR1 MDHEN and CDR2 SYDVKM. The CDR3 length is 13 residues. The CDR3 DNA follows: TGTGCCAGCAGACGTAGCTCCTACAATGAGCAGTTCTTC. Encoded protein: CASRRSSYNEQFF.

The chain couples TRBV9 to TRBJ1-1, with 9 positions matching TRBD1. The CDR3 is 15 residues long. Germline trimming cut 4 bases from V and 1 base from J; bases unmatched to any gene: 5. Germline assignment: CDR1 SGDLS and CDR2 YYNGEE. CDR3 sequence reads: CASSPRTGENTEAFF. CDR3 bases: TGTGCCAGCAGCCCGCGGACAGGGGAGAACACTGAAGCTTTCTTT.

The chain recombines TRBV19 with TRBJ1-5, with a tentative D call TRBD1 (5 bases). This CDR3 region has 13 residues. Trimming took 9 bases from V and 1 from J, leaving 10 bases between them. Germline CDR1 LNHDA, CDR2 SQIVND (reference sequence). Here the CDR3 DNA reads TGTGCCAGCTTGGGACGGAGCAATCAGCCCCAGCATTTT. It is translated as CASLGRSNQPQHF.

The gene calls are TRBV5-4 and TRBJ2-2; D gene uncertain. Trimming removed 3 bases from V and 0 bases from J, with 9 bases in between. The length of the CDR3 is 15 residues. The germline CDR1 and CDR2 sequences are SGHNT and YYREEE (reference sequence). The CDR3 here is CASSSDLTNTGELFF. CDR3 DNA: TGTGCCAGCAGCTCGGACCTTACGAACACCGGGGAGCTGTTTTTT.

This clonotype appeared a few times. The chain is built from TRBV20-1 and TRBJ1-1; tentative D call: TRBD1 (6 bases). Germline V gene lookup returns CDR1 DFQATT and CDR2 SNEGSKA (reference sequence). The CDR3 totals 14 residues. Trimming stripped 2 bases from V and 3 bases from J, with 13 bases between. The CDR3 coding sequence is TGCAGTGCTAGATACAGGGTCCTCGACACTGAAGCTTTCTTT. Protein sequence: CSARYRVLDTEAFF.

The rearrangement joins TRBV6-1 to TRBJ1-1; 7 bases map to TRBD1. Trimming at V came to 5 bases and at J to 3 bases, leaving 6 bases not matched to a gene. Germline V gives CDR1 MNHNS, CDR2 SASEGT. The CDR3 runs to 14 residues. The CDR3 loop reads CASSQQGGHTEAFF. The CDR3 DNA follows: TGTGCCAGCAGTCAGCAGGGGGGACACACTGAAGCTTTCTTT.

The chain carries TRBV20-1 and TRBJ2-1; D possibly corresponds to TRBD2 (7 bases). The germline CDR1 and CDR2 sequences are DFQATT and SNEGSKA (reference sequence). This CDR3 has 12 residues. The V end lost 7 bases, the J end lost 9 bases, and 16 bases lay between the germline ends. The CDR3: CSGRGPRGEQFF. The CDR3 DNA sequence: TGCAGTGGGCGGGGGCCTCGCGGTGAGCAGTTCTTC.

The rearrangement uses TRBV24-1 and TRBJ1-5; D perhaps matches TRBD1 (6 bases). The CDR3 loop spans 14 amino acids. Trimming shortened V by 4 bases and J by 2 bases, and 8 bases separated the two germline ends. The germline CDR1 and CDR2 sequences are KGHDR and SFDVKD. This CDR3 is CATSEGAGNQPQHF. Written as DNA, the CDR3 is TGTGCCACCAGTGAGGGGGCTGGCAATCAGCCCCAGCATTTT.

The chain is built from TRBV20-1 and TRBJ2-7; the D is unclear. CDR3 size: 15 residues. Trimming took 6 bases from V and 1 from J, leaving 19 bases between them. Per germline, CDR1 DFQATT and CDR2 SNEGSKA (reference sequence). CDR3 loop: CSASKTLTASYEQYF. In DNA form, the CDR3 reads TGCAGTGCCTCAAAAACCCTAACAGCTTCCTACGAGCAGTACTTC.

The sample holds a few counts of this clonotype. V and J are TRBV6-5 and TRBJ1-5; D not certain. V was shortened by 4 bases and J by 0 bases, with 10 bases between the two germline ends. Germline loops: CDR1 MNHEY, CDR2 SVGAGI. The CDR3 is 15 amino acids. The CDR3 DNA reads TGTGCCAGCAGTTTTTGGCGGGATAGCAATCAGCCCCAGCATTTT. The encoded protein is CASSFWRDSNQPQHF.

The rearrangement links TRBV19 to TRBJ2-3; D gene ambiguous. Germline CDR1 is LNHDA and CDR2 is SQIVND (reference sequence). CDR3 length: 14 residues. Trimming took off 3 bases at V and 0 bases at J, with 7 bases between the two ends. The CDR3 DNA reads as TGTGCCAGTAGTATCACTCCTAGCACAGATACGCAGTATTTT. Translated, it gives CASSITPSTDTQYF. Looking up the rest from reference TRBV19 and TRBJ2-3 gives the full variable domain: DGGITQSPKYLFRKEGQNVTLSCEQNLNHDAMYWYRQDPGQGLRLIYYSQIVNDFQKGDIAEGYSVSREKKESFPLTVTSAQKNPTAFYLCASSITPSTDTQYFGPGTRLTVL.

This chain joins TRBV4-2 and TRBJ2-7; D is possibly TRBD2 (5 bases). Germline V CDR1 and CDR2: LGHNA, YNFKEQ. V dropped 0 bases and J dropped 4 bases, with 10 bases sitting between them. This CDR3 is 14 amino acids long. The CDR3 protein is CASSQDNSVYEQYF. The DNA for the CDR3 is TGTGCCAGCAGCCAAGATAATAGCGTTTACGAGCAGTACTTC.